This is a list of T cell receptor beta chains from one sample in a study of cytomegalovirus exposure and HLA in healthy donors. The repertoire was sequenced with immunoSEQ multiplex PCR; TCRdb's copy has only in-frame clones and lacks some. The sample shows roughly 250,000 clones, approximately 86% of them seen only once. The sample comprised PBMCs. These receptor sequences come from a woman in her twenties or thirties in good health and CMV-seropositive. The CDR3 runs from the conserved cysteine through the conserved F or W. D genes are given only for firm matches. Some rows mark clone size as missing; the rest say once, few, many or name a class of expanded clone.

d_call	v_call	clone_size	j_call	cdr3_aa	cdr3_nt
-	TRBV29-1	-	TRBJ2-1	CSVVGPATYEQFF	TGCAGCGTTGTGGGCCCAGCAACGTATGAGCAGTTCTTC
TRBD1	TRBV6-5	-	TRBJ2-1	CASSRQGNEQFF	TGTGCCAGCAGCCGACAGGGGAATGAGCAGTTCTTC
-	TRBV7-3	few	TRBJ2-5	CASSLTVQETQYF	TGTGCCAGCAGCTTAACTGTACAAGAGACCCAGTACTTC
TRBD2	TRBV18	-	TRBJ2-7	CASSPEVAGAYEQYF	TGTGCCAGCTCACCGGAGGTAGCGGGAGCCTACGAGCAGTACTTC
-	TRBV19	-	TRBJ1-5	CASSIGNQPQHF	TGTGCCAGTAGTATCGGGAATCAGCCCCAGCATTTT
TRBD1	TRBV5-4	-	TRBJ1-1	CASSTNTRTGSEAFF	TGTGCCAGCAGCACAAACACCAGGACAGGGTCTGAAGCTTTCTTT
TRBD2	TRBV6-1	few	TRBJ2-1	CASSTLAGGHNEQFF	TGTGCCAGCAGTACTCTAGCGGGAGGCCACAATGAGCAGTTCTTC
TRBD1	TRBV27	-	TRBJ2-7	CASSLSTTGEAEQYF	TGTGCCAGCAGTTTATCGACGACAGGGGAAGCCGAGCAGTACTTC
TRBD2	TRBV9	-	TRBJ2-1	CASSEEPWREGMENEQFF	TGTGCCAGCAGCGAGGAGCCTTGGCGGGAGGGTATGGAGAATGAGCAGTTCTTC
TRBD2	TRBV9	-	TRBJ2-1	CASSAVIAGAYNEQFF	TGTGCCAGCAGCGCCGTCATAGCGGGGGCTTACAATGAGCAGTTCTTC
TRBD2	TRBV5-4	-	TRBJ2-7	CASSRASGTPRVEQYF	TGTGCCAGCAGCCGGGCTAGCGGGACGCCGCGGGTCGAGCAGTACTTC
-	TRBV5-1	-	TRBJ2-1	CASSLVEGAGNEQFF	TGCGCCAGCAGCTTGGTGGAGGGGGCAGGCAATGAGCAGTTCTTC
-	TRBV7-3	-	TRBJ1-1	CASSLTWGAEAFF	TGTGCCAGCAGCTTAACGTGGGGGGCTGAAGCTTTCTTT
TRBD1	TRBV19	-	TRBJ2-2	CASSRTGVTGELFF	TGTGCCAGTAGTAGAACAGGGGTGACCGGGGAGCTGTTTTTT
TRBD1	TRBV29-1	-	TRBJ1-5	CSVDDRGDNQPQHF	TGCAGCGTCGACGACAGGGGTGACAATCAGCCCCAGCATTTT
-	TRBV30	-	TRBJ2-3	CAWSVRPASGVYTQYF	TGTGCCTGGAGTGTACGGCCAGCGAGTGGCGTGTATACGCAGTATTTT
TRBD2	TRBV11-2	once	TRBJ2-1	CASSSTGTSGRAVGEQFF	TGTGCCAGCAGCTCGACCGGGACTAGCGGGAGGGCCGTCGGTGAGCAGTTCTTC
-	TRBV4-1	-	TRBJ1-2	CASSLESWSGYTF	TGCGCCAGCAGCCTCGAGAGCTGGAGTGGCTACACCTTC
TRBD1	TRBV6-6	once	TRBJ1-5	CASSYPTGDNQPQHF	TGTGCCAGCAGTTACCCTACAGGGGATAATCAGCCCCAGCATTTT
-	TRBV9	-	TRBJ2-3	CASSPRAGGTDTQYF	TGTGCCAGCAGCCCCCGAGCGGGTGGCACAGATACGCAGTATTTT
TRBD1	TRBV5-1	-	TRBJ1-2	CASSLGGQGTVYGYTF	TGCGCCAGCAGCTTGGGGGGACAGGGGACGGTCTATGGCTACACCTTC
-	TRBV29-1	-	TRBJ2-3	CTTLPNSDTQYF	TGCACCACGTTGCCCAACTCAGATACGCAGTATTTT
-	TRBV19	once	TRBJ1-5	CASSIRGNQPQHF	TGTGCCAGTAGTATCCGGGGCAATCAGCCCCAGCATTTT
TRBD2	TRBV28	-	TRBJ2-1	CASTLAGGRMGEQFF	TGTGCCAGCACATTAGCGGGAGGCCGAATGGGTGAGCAGTTCTTC
-	TRBV5-4	few	TRBJ2-7	CASSPDLAYEQYF	TGTGCCAGCAGCCCCGACTTGGCCTACGAGCAGTACTTC
-	TRBV2	-	TRBJ1-4	CASSGRRGFNEKLFF	TGTGCCAGCAGTGGGCGGAGGGGCTTTAATGAAAAACTGTTTTTT
TRBD1	TRBV5-1	few	TRBJ2-7	CASSLETGREQYF	TGCGCCAGCAGCTTGGAGACAGGGCGGGAGCAGTACTTC
-	TRBV2	-	TRBJ2-7	CASSTTGTSYEQYF	TGTGCCAGCAGTACCACCGGGACTTCCTACGAGCAGTACTTC
TRBD1	TRBV11-3	-	TRBJ1-1	CASSLTGDYTEAFF	TGTGCCAGCAGCTTGACAGGGGACTACACTGAAGCTTTCTTT
-	TRBV19	-	TRBJ2-2	CASSIVGVNTGELFF	TGTGCCAGTAGTATCGTGGGAGTGAACACCGGGGAGCTGTTTTTT
-	TRBV6-1	-	TRBJ1-3	CASTFHAASGNTIYF	TGTGCCAGCACCTTCCACGCGGCCTCTGGAAACACCATATATTTT
TRBD2	TRBV19	-	TRBJ2-5	CASSPRGGLQETQYF	TGTGCCAGTAGCCCTCGGGGGGGGCTCCAAGAGACCCAGTACTTC
-	TRBV6-1	-	TRBJ1-4	CASVETTNEKLFF	TGTGCCAGCGTGGAGACAACTAATGAAAAACTGTTTTTT
TRBD2	TRBV27	-	TRBJ2-7	CASSLGRGLAEAVTYEQYF	TGTGCCAGCAGTTTAGGGAGGGGACTAGCGGAGGCCGTGACCTACGAGCAGTACTTC
TRBD2	TRBV6-1	-	TRBJ2-7	CASSEIFGAGAYEQYF	TGTGCCAGCAGTGAAATCTTCGGGGCGGGGGCCTACGAGCAGTACTTC
TRBD2	TRBV6-5	once	TRBJ2-7	CASSFGLAGHYEQYF	TGTGCCAGCAGTTTCGGACTAGCGGGACACTACGAGCAGTACTTC
TRBD2	TRBV5-1	-	TRBJ2-7	CASSLAAGTSGLYEQYF	TGCGCCAGCAGCTTGGCCGCCGGCACTAGCGGACTCTACGAGCAGTACTTC
TRBD2	TRBV4-2	-	TRBJ2-1	CASSQGPKAGISYNEQFF	TGTGCCAGCAGCCAAGGGCCAAAAGCGGGAATATCGTACAATGAGCAGTTCTTC
TRBD2	TRBV19	-	TRBJ2-1	CASSRSGGSSGSNEQFF	TGTGCCAGTAGTAGAAGTGGGGGTAGTAGCGGGAGCAATGAGCAGTTCTTC